The 26 T cell receptor beta chains listed next were all sequenced from one sample in a study of T cells in tuberculosis. Using immunoSEQ multiplex PCR, the repertoire was profiled, and TCRdb retains in-frame clones only, with some absent. The sample has around 41,000 clones, approximately 94% seen once. Source material: PBMCs. The source of these receptors is a donor aged 10-29 years with latent tuberculosis or without tuberculosis infection. Some clones in this sample may be carry-over from other donors' samples.

The chain couples TRBV10-1 to TRBJ2-5; TRBD2 might be the D (6 bases). The CDR3 sequence is 14 residues long. Germline lookup yields CDR1 WNHNN and CDR2 SYGVQD (reference sequence). V lost 3 bases and J lost 5, with 13 bases in between. DNA of the CDR3: TGCGCCAGCAGTGACGCGGGGCGTGAGGAGACCCAGTACTTC. Its protein is CASSDAGREETQYF.

In DNA form, the CDR3 reads TGCGCCAGTACCGGGGGGAATGAGCAGTTCTTC. This encodes CASTGGNEQFF. V gene TRBV5-1 combines with J gene TRBJ2-1; 7 positions agree with TRBD2. With 8 bases clipped from V and 7 bases from J, the junction kept 3 bases outside the gene matches. Germline V lookup: CDR1 SGHRS, CDR2 YFSETQ. This CDR3 contains 11 residues.

This chain's CDR3 is CASTGTRGVFRTDTQYF. The DNA for the CDR3 is TGTGCCAGCACCGGGACTAGAGGGGTTTTTCGCACAGATACGCAGTATTTT. The chain recombines TRBV28 with TRBJ2-3; TRBD2 matches at 8 bases. V trimming: 7 bases; J trimming: 1 base; junction bases outside the gene matches: 13. The CDR3 length is 17 residues. CDR1 is MDHEN, CDR2 SYDVKM, per germline.

The chain carries TRBV10-1 and TRBJ2-1; weak D call: TRBD2 (6 bases). V lost 11 bases and J lost 4, with 15 bases in between. Germline CDR1 reads WNHNN; CDR2 reads SYGVQD (reference sequence). The CDR3 has 13 amino acids. The CDR3 DNA sequence: TGCGCCGCCGGAGTTGGGGGGTACAATGAGCAGTTCTTC. Protein product: CAAGVGGYNEQFF.

V is TRBV7-2 and J is TRBJ2-7; possibly TRBD1 for D (6 bases). This CDR3 is built from 13 residues. V gave up 2 bases and J gave up 3 bases, with 8 bases separating them. Germline-derived CDR1 and CDR2 are SGHTA and FQGNSA. As DNA, the CDR3 is TGTGCCAGCAGCTTAAAACAGGGCTACGAGCAGTACTTC. It translates to CASSLKQGYEQYF. The full variable domain, with the rest looked up from reference TRBV7-2 and TRBJ2-7, is GAGVSQSPSNKVTEKGKDVELRCDPISGHTALYWYRQSLGQGLEFLIYFQGNSAPDKSGLPSDRFSAERTGGSVSTLTIQRTQQEDSAVYLCASSLKQGYEQYFGPGTRLTVT.

The chain combines TRBV4-3 with TRBJ2-4; D might be TRBD1 (6 bases). V shed 4 bases and J shed 2 bases, with 12 bases lying between them. The length of the CDR3 is 15 residues. The V gene's germline CDR1 is LGHNA and CDR2 YSLEER. The CDR3 DNA sequence: TGCGCCAGCAGCCCGAACAGGGTTTCCAAAAACATTCAGTACTTC. It is translated as CASSPNRVSKNIQYF.

V is TRBV19 and J is TRBJ1-2, with D tentatively TRBD1 (6 bases). In germline, CDR1 is LNHDA, CDR2 SQIVND (reference sequence). The CDR3 is made up of 16 amino acids. With 6 bases removed from V and 3 bases from J, the gap between germline ends came to 20 bases. CDR3 region: CASRVGDTRVDYGYTF. The CDR3 DNA reads as TGTGCCAGTAGGGTGGGGGACACCCGTGTTGACTATGGCTACACCTTC.

This clone showed up just a few times. The chain couples TRBV7-2 to TRBJ1-2; D is ambiguous. Germline CDR1 reads SGHTA; CDR2 reads FQGNSA. V gave up 0 bases and J gave up 4 bases, with 24 bases separating them. This CDR3 is built from 19 residues. The CDR3 protein is CASSLAKFGTARGGYGYTF. The CDR3 DNA sequence: TGTGCCAGCAGCTTAGCGAAGTTTGGTACGGCCCGAGGTGGCTATGGCTACACCTTC.

DNA of the CDR3: TGTGCCAGCAAAACACAGGGGAAAGAGACCCAGTACTTC. Its protein is CASKTQGKETQYF. V gene TRBV27 combines with J gene TRBJ2-5; 7 positions agree with TRBD1. The CDR3 has 13 residues. Germline-derived CDR1 and CDR2 are MNHEY and SMNVEV (reference sequence). The ends lost 7 bases at V and 3 bases at J; junction bases unmatched: 5.

This chain uses TRBV6-5 with TRBJ2-3; perhaps TRBD1 as D (7 bases). The CDR3 is made up of 15 amino acids. The V gene's germline CDR1 is MNHEY and CDR2 SVGAGI. V was pared by 5 bases and J by 4 bases, with 16 bases between. CDR3 residues: CASSLIPRGADTQYF. The CDR3 coding sequence is TGTGCCAGCAGTCTTATCCCCAGGGGGGCAGATACGCAGTATTTT.

This rearrangement joins TRBV6-4 to TRBJ1-5; tentatively, D is TRBD1 (5 bases). This CDR3 is built from 14 residues. V was cut by 2 bases and J by 7 bases, with 12 bases left in between. The germline V gene encodes CDR1 MRHNA and CDR2 SNTAGT. CDR3 sequence reads: CASSDRRGEQPQHF. The CDR3 nucleotides are TGTGCCAGCAGTGACAGGAGGGGAGAACAGCCCCAGCATTTT.

The V and J genes are TRBV6-5 and TRBJ2-2; D remains ambiguous. CDR1 is MNHEY, CDR2 SVGAGI, per germline. V was shortened by 0 bases and J by 6 bases, with 11 bases between the two germline ends. The length of the CDR3 is 15 residues. CDR3 residues: CASSYSKALAGELFF. The CDR3 nucleotides are TGTGCCAGCAGTTACTCGAAAGCTTTGGCCGGGGAGCTGTTTTTT.

The chain carries TRBV28 and TRBJ2-7; possible D gene TRBD1, 6 bases. V lost 7 bases to trimming and J lost 6 bases, with 16 bases between them. Germline V lookup: CDR1 MDHEN, CDR2 SYDVKM. The CDR3 has 13 amino acids. CDR3 protein: CASISKGDGEQYF. The CDR3 coding sequence is TGTGCCAGCATAAGCAAGGGGGACGGCGAGCAGTACTTC. Using reference TRBV28 and TRBJ2-7 for the parts outside the CDR3, the full variable domain is DVKVTQSSRYLVKRTGEKVFLECVQDMDHENMFWYRQDPGLGLRLIYFSYDVKMKEKGDIPEGYSVSREKKERFSLILESASTNQTSMYLCASISKGDGEQYFGPGTRLTVT.

The CDR3 spells CASRAPERGAALYNEQFF. The CDR3 nucleotides are TGTGCCAGCAGGGCCCCCGAGAGAGGAGCGGCCCTATACAATGAGCAGTTCTTC. The chain uses TRBV6-4 and TRBJ2-1, with a tentative D call TRBD2 (5 bases). The CDR3 runs 18 residues. CDR1 is MRHNA, CDR2 SNTAGT, per germline. Trimming cost V 6 bases and J 4 bases, with 25 bases left between them.

The chain has TRBV6-5 and TRBJ1-1; no reliable D call. The CDR3 consists of 14 residues. Germline loops: CDR1 MNHEY, CDR2 SVGAGI. The V gene lost 0 bases and the J gene lost 5 bases, with 10 bases spanning the gap. The CDR3 bases are TGTGCCAGCAGTTACTCCGCGATCAAAACTGAAGCTTTCTTT. Its translation is CASSYSAIKTEAFF.

The chain links TRBV4-1 to TRBJ1-2; tentatively, D is TRBD1 (5 bases). This CDR3 has 16 amino acids. The V gene's germline CDR1 is MGHRA and CDR2 YSYEKL. With 0 bases removed from V and 0 bases from J, the gap between germline ends came to 11 bases. Here the CDR3 reads CASSQELTVANYGYTF. The CDR3 DNA reads as TGCGCCAGCAGCCAAGAATTGACAGTTGCTAACTATGGCTACACCTTC.

The chain joins TRBV19 to TRBJ2-3; TRBD2 agrees at 10 bases. With 7 bases clipped from V and 3 bases from J, the junction kept 1 base outside the gene matches. CDR3 length: 13 residues. CDR1 is LNHDA and CDR2 is SQIVND in the germline V gene (reference sequence). CDR3 sequence: CASIAGGTDTQYF. The CDR3 DNA is TGTGCCAGTATAGCGGGAGGAACAGATACGCAGTATTTT.

V usage is TRBV11-1 and J usage is TRBJ1-2, with 8 bases that match TRBD1. The length of the CDR3 is 15 residues. The trim removed 5 bases at V and 6 bases at J, leaving 11 bases unmatched. Germline assignment: CDR1 SGHAT and CDR2 FQDESV (reference sequence). CDR3 bases: TGTGCCAGCAGCGCCCGACAGGGGTCCTCAGATGGCTACACCTTC. This sequence encodes CASSARQGSSDGYTF.

This clone appeared once. The chain is built from TRBV27 and TRBJ2-1; D perhaps matches TRBD1 (6 bases). The CDR3 runs 12 residues. Germline-derived CDR1 and CDR2 are MNHEY and SMNVEV (reference sequence). The V end was cut by 6 bases, the J end by 5 bases, with 8 bases between. CDR3 region: CASSRTDNEQFF. The CDR3 region has the DNA TGTGCCAGCAGCCGGACAGACAATGAGCAGTTCTTC.

The genes are TRBV20-1 and TRBJ1-1, with D hard to call. Trimming removed 6 bases from V and 3 bases from J, with 5 bases in between. The length of the CDR3 is 10 residues. Germline assignment: CDR1 DFQATT and CDR2 SNEGSKA (reference sequence). CDR3 coding DNA: TGCAGTGCGAGGTACACTGAAGCTTTCTTT. Amino acid sequence: CSARYTEAFF.

The chain links TRBV27 to TRBJ1-5; 10 nucleotides agree with TRBD1. This CDR3 region has 16 residues. The germline CDR1 and CDR2 sequences are MNHEY and SMNVEV (reference sequence). V was clipped by 1 base and J by 7 bases; unmatched bases: 7. CDR3 sequence reads: CASSLLGTGVEQPQHF. Written as DNA, the CDR3 is TGTGCCAGCAGTTTATTAGGGACAGGGGTTGAGCAGCCCCAGCATTTT.

The rearrangement joins TRBV4-3 to TRBJ2-1; TRBD2 matches at 10 bases. The V segment lost 0 bases and the J segment 7 bases; nucleotides outside the gene matches: 6. The V gene's germline CDR1 is LGHNA and CDR2 YSLEER. The CDR3 has 16 residues. The DNA of the CDR3 is TGCGCCAGCAGCCAAGAGGAGCGGGAGGGCCTAAATGAGCAGTTCTTC. It is translated as CASSQEEREGLNEQFF.

This clone was recorded once. This chain joins TRBV19 and TRBJ1-2; 11 positions agree with TRBD1. V dropped 6 bases and J dropped 4; count of bases not matched to a gene: 10. This CDR3 contains 16 residues. Germline values: CDR1 LNHDA, CDR2 SQIVND (reference sequence). This chain's CDR3 is CASSQRTGGIFYGYTF. CDR3 in DNA: TGTGCCAGTAGCCAAAGGACAGGGGGCATTTTCTATGGCTACACCTTC.

The chain recombines TRBV9 with TRBJ2-1; D gene uncertain. Trimming shortened V by 0 bases and J by 0 bases, and 10 bases separated the two germline ends. The CDR3 spans 16 residues. Germline V CDR1 and CDR2: SGDLS, YYNGEE. The CDR3 reads CASSVVSRSSYNEQFF. The CDR3 DNA follows: TGTGCCAGCAGCGTAGTCTCGAGATCCTCCTACAATGAGCAGTTCTTC.

This chain connects TRBV6-5 to TRBJ2-3; 12 nucleotides line up with TRBD1. The CDR3 loop spans 15 amino acids. Germline values: CDR1 MNHEY, CDR2 SVGAGI. Trimming at V came to 8 bases and at J to 5 bases, leaving 8 bases not matched to a gene. For the CDR3, the DNA is TGTGCCAGCGGTTCGGGGACAGGGGGCATAGATACGCAGTATTTT. Residues: CASGSGTGGIDTQYF.

The rearrangement joins TRBV28 to TRBJ1-1; TRBD1 matches at 7 bases. The CDR3 loop spans 13 amino acids. The V segment lost 1 base and the J segment 10 bases; nucleotides outside the gene matches: 6. CDR1 and CDR2 from the germline V gene are MDHEN and SYDVKM. CDR3 sequence: CASSLLGQQGAFF. The CDR3 bases are TGTGCCAGCAGTTTATTGGGACAGCAGGGAGCTTTCTTT.